This T cell receptor (beta chain) is drawn from a study of Ad26.COV2.S vaccination and SARS-CoV-2 variants. Sequencing used immunoSEQ multiplex PCR; TCRdb keeps in-frame clones, though not all of them. The sample holds roughly 270,000 clones; about 90% are singletons and the top ten take 3% to 4%. The CDR3 runs 15 residues. The V end was cut by 6 bases, the J end by 0 bases, with 15 bases between. Germline assignment: CDR1 SGHKS and CDR2 YYEKEE (reference sequence). A word on this clone: Its antigen is unidentified.

The treatment here: roughly 19 received Ad26.COV2.S at low or high dose, single or two shots; five or six received placebo; per-sample allocation not given. Sampling was performed 63 days after the first vaccine or placebo injection. Findings and limits, study-wide: Once vaccination had occurred, spike-specific CD8+ and CD4+ T cell responses reportedly showed substantial breadth. Total T cell responses, in the TCR breadth and depth analyses, may have been underestimated. Spike-specific TCR breadth was greater after Ad26.COV2.S than placebo.

This TCR was sampled from a person between 18 and 65 years old who received the Ad26.COV2.S COVID-19 vaccine or a placebo. The specimen comprised peripheral blood, sampled in a trial of Ad26.COV2.S vaccine versus placebo. This rearrangement joins TRBV5-5 to TRBJ1-1; D remains ambiguous. The CDR3, as DNA: TGTGCCAGCACTCTCGAAGGTGACATGAACACTGAAGCTTTCTTT. Its translation is CASTLEGDMNTEAFF.